The 13 T cell receptor beta chains below all came from one sample that was sequenced in a study of T cell clonotyping in hematopoietic cell transplantation. This sample's time point: recipient sample about 28 days before transplant, after cytoreduction. The repertoire was sequenced with immunoSEQ multiplex PCR; TCRdb's copy has only in-frame clones and lacks some. The table shows fewer than 20,000 clones, with 90% to 95% occurring only once. Here the sequenced sample was peripheral blood mononuclear cells, taken before stem cell transplant. The receptor set was obtained from a man aged 18 to 35 with biphenotypic leukemia. Some clones in this sample may be carry-over from other donors' samples.

This clone was detected once. V is TRBV30 and J is TRBJ1-2; tentatively, D is TRBD1 (6 bases). The CDR3 has 14 residues. V lost 7 bases and J lost 7, with 22 bases in between. The germline gives CDR1 GTSNPN, CDR2 SVGIG (reference sequence). CDR3 DNA sequence: TGTGCCTACCTATCGACCGGGACAATGGGTGGCTACACCTTC. This codes for CAYLSTGTMGGYTF.

This chain uses TRBV30 with TRBJ2-7; 9 nucleotides match TRBD1. Looked up from germline, CDR1 is GTSNPN and CDR2 is SVGIG (reference sequence). The V segment lost 0 bases and the J segment 4 bases; nucleotides outside the gene matches: 4. CDR3 length: 14 residues. CDR3 sequence: CAWSVQGAWYEQYF. The CDR3 bases are TGTGCCTGGAGTGTACAGGGGGCTTGGTACGAGCAGTACTTC.

V gene TRBV11-2 combines with J gene TRBJ1-5, with a tentative D call TRBD1 (5 bases). The germline V gene encodes CDR1 SGHAT and CDR2 FQNNGV. The V end was cut by 5 bases, the J end by 1 base, with 12 bases between. The CDR3 is 15 amino acids. The CDR3 spells CASSPSGGSNQPQHF. The CDR3 nucleotides read TGTGCCAGCAGCCCGTCGGGGGGGAGCAATCAGCCCCAGCATTTT.

This chain links TRBV2 with TRBJ2-2; possible D gene TRBD1, 6 bases. The germline CDR1 and CDR2 sequences are SNHLY and FYNNEI. V was shortened by 3 bases and J by 6 bases, with 17 bases between the two germline ends. The CDR3 loop spans 16 amino acids. The CDR3 loop reads CASSDRVDRNPGELFF. CDR3 in DNA: TGTGCCAGCAGTGATCGCGTAGACAGGAATCCCGGGGAGCTGTTTTTT.

The chain couples TRBV6-5 to TRBJ2-7, with 7 bases that match TRBD1. Germline CDR1 MNHEY, CDR2 SVGAGI. V was pared by 0 bases and J by 3 bases, with 2 bases of the junction left unmatched. This CDR3 comprises 14 residues. The CDR3: CASSYSRDSYEQYF. In DNA form, the CDR3 reads TGTGCCAGCAGTTACTCCCGGGACAGCTACGAGCAGTACTTC.

The chain couples TRBV7-9 to TRBJ2-7; D could derive from TRBD1 or TRBD2 (5 bases each). The CDR3 length is 13 residues. Deletions cut 2 bases from V and 11 bases from J, with 16 bases between. Germline V gene data show CDR1 as SEHNR and CDR2 as FQNEAQ (reference sequence). This CDR3 is CASSLNHGALEYF. The CDR3 DNA reads TGTGCCAGCAGCTTAAATCACGGGGCCCTCGAGTACTTC.

The chain's CDR3 is CASSQQYWTSGLQETQYF. DNA of the CDR3: TGCGCCAGCAGCCAACAATACTGGACTAGCGGACTCCAAGAGACCCAGTACTTC. The V gene is TRBV4-3, the J gene TRBJ2-5; TRBD2 matches at 10 bases. V shed 2 bases, J shed 1 base, and the junction held 10 bases outside the gene matches. The CDR3 loop spans 18 amino acids. Germline V gives CDR1 LGHNA, CDR2 YSLEER.

Regarding this clone: The CDR3 does not end in the conserved phenylalanine or tryptophan, so this is likely a read error. The DNA is omitted, as the CDR3 cannot be located on it reliably, and the CDR3 follows TCRdb's listing. The rearrangement links TRBV6-1 to TRBJ1-1; the table gives TRBD1 as D, unverified against the DNA. CDR1 is MNHNS, CDR2 SASEGT, per germline. Counting both end residues, the CDR3 totals 13 amino acids. This CDR3 is CASSAGLDRPTWG.

The chain uses TRBV28 and TRBJ2-3; D might be TRBD1 (6 bases). Germline CDR1 reads MDHEN; CDR2 reads SYDVKM. The germline V and J ends were trimmed by 2 bases and 11 bases, with 32 bases remaining between them. The CDR3 contains 19 residues. The CDR3 nucleotides read TGTGCCAGCAGTTTAGCTCAGGGGACAACTTCGAGGGTGGGATTGGAGCAGTATTTT. This codes for CASSLAQGTTSRVGLEQYF.

The chain joins TRBV30 to TRBJ1-4; no reliable D call. V lost 1 base and J 8 bases, leaving 5 bases between the germline ends. The CDR3 consists of 11 residues. Per the germline V gene, CDR1 is GTSNPN and CDR2 is SVGIG (reference sequence). Written as DNA, the CDR3 is TGTGCCTGGAGTGCCATAGAAAAACTGTTTTTT. It specifies CAWSAIEKLFF.

The chain recombines TRBV5-6 with TRBJ2-1; TRBD2 agrees at 8 bases. CDR1 is SGHDT and CDR2 is YYEEEE in the germline V gene. The CDR3 sequence is 11 residues long. J gave up 13 bases and V 4 bases, and 4 bases lay outside the gene matches. In nucleotides, the CDR3 is TGTGCCAGCAGCACCGGGACTAGTCAGTTCTTC. The encoded protein is CASSTGTSQFF.

This chain links TRBV9 with TRBJ2-3; D remains ambiguous. The germline V and J ends were trimmed by 2 bases and 2 bases, with 27 bases remaining between them. Germline CDR1 is SGDLS and CDR2 is YYNGEE. CDR3 length equals 20 residues. CDR3 protein: CASSVFPWRTGNLSTDTQYF. CDR3 coding DNA: TGTGCCAGCAGCGTCTTCCCGTGGCGGACCGGCAACCTCTCCACAGATACGCAGTATTTT.

V usage is TRBV7-2 and J usage is TRBJ1-1; D is unclear. The germline V gene encodes CDR1 SGHTA and CDR2 FQGNSA. Trimming took 4 bases from V and 4 from J, leaving 7 bases between them. This CDR3 comprises 12 residues. Here the CDR3 reads CASSSGFTEAFF. CDR3 nucleotides: TGTGCCAGCAGCTCGGGTTTCACTGAAGCTTTCTTT.